The next 2 T cell receptor beta chains were all read from a single sample in a study of identical twins. TCRdb passed the 5' RACE reads through MiXCR, listing each CDR3 protein once. The sample consists of about 150,000 distinct CDR3 sequences, roughly 3.5% of them appearing once. Sequencing was done on a sample of memory T cells sorted from blood. The receptors here all came from a man aged 18 to 29 in good health.

There are many counts of this clonotype. The chain joins TRBV11-2 to TRBJ2-5, with a possible D match to TRBD2 (6 bases). The germline gives CDR1 SGHAT, CDR2 FQNNGV. V was trimmed by 1 base and J by 1 base, leaving 10 bases between them. The CDR3 has 15 residues. In nucleotides, the CDR3 is TGTGCCAGCAGCTTAGCGGGAGCGGGCCAAGAGACCCAGTACTTC. The encoded protein is CASSLAGAGQETQYF.

This clonotype was observed at least ten times. This chain joins TRBV20-1 and TRBJ2-2; TRBD2 matches 11 bases. With V trimmed by 6 bases and J by 6 bases, 18 bases remained unmatched. Germline-derived CDR1 and CDR2 are DFQATT and SNEGSKA (reference sequence). The CDR3 contains 18 residues. As DNA, the CDR3 is TGCAGTGCCACAAATGCATGGACTAGCGGGCTACGCGCCGGGGAGCTGTTTTTT. Protein product: CSATNAWTSGLRAGELFF.